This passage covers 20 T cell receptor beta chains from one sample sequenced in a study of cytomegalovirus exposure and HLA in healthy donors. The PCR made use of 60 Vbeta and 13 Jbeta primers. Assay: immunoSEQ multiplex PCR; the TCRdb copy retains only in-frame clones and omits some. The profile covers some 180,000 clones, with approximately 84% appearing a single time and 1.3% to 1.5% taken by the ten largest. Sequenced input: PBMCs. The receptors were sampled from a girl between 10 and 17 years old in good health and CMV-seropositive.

The CDR3 nucleotides are TGCAGCGTTGGGGGCGAAGGAAACACCATATATTTT. It specifies CSVGGEGNTIYF. The gene calls are TRBV29-1 and TRBJ1-3, with D possibly being TRBD1 (5 bases). This CDR3 has 12 residues. Between the trimmed V and J ends, which lost 4 bases and 4 bases, there was a span of 8 bases. Germline V gene data show CDR1 as SQVTM and CDR2 as ANQGSEA. Combining the CDR3 with reference TRBV29-1 and TRBJ1-3 gives the whole variable domain SAVISQKPSRDICQRGTSLTIQCQVDSQVTMMFWYRQQPGQSLTLIATANQGSEATYESGFVIDKFPISRPNLTFSTLTVSNMSPEDSSIYLCSVGGEGNTIYFGEGSWLTVV.

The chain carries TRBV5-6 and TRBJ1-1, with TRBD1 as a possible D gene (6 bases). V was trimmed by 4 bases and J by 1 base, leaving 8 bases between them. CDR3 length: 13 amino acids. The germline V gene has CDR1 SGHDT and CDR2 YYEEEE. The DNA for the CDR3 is TGTGCCAGCAGCCCGACAGGGAACACTGAAGCTTTCTTT. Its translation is CASSPTGNTEAFF.

This CDR3 reads CSVDSTNNEQFF. The CDR3 DNA reads as TGCAGCGTTGATTCTACGAACAATGAGCAGTTCTTC. V usage is TRBV29-1 and J usage is TRBJ2-1; no clear D. Trimming pared 3 bases from V and 5 bases from J, leaving 8 bases between. Germline CDR1 is SQVTM and CDR2 is ANQGSEA. This CDR3 contains 12 residues.

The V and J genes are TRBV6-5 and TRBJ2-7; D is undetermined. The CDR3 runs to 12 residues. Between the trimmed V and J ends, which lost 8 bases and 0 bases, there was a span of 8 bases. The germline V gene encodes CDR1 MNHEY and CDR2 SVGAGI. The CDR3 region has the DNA TGTGCCAGCGGCCGCCCCTCCTACGAGCAGTACTTC. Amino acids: CASGRPSYEQYF.

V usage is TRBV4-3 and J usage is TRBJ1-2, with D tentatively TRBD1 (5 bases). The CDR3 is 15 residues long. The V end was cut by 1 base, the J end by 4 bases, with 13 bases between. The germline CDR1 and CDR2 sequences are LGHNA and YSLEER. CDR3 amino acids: CASSQALEGPYGYTF. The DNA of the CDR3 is TGCGCCAGCAGCCAAGCCCTGGAGGGGCCCTATGGCTACACCTTC.

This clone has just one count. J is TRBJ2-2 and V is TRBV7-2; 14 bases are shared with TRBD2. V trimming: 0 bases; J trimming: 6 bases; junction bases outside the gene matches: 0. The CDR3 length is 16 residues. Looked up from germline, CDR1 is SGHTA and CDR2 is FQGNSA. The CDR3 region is CASSLAGLAGAGELFF. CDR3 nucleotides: TGTGCCAGCAGCTTAGCGGGACTAGCGGGAGCCGGGGAGCTGTTTTTT.

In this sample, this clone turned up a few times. The CDR3 bases are TGTGCCTGGAGTCTGCAGAGGGTTGAAAAACTGTTTTTT. Translation gives CAWSLQRVEKLFF. This sequence joins TRBV30 and TRBJ1-4; no firm D call. Per germline, CDR1 GTSNPN and CDR2 SVGIG (reference sequence). CDR3 length: 13 residues. Trimming shortened V by 2 bases and J by 7 bases, and 11 bases separated the two germline ends.

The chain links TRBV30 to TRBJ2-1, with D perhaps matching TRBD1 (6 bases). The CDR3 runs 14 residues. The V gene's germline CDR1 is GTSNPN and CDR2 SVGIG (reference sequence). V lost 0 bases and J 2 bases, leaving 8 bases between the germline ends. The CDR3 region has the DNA TGTGCCTGGAGTGTCAGGGGCGCCTACAATGAGCAGTTCTTC. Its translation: CAWSVRGAYNEQFF.

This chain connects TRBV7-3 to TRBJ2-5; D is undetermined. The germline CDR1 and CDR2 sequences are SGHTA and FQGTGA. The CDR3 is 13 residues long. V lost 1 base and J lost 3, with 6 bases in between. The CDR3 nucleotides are TGTGCCAGCAGCTTAAACCTAGAAGAGACCCAGTACTTC. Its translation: CASSLNLEETQYF.

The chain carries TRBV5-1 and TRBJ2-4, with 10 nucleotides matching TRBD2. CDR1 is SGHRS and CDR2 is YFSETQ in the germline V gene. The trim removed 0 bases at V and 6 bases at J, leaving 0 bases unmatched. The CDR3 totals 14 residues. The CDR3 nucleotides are TGCGCCAGCAGCTTGGGACTAGCGGGAAACATTCAGTACTTC. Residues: CASSLGLAGNIQYF.

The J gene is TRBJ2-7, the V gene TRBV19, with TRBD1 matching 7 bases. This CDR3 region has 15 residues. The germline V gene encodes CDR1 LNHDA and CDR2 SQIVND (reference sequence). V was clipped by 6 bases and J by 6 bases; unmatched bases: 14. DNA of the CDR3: TGTGCCAGTAGCCTCGAGGGGGCCATCAGTGGCGAGCAGTACTTC. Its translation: CASSLEGAISGEQYF.

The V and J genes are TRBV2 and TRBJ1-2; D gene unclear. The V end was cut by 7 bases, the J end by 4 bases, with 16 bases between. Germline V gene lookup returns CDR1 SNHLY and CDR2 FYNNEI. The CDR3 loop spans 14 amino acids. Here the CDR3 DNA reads TGTGCCAGCATCTTTTTAGCGGGTTCCTATGGCTACACCTTC. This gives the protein CASIFLAGSYGYTF.

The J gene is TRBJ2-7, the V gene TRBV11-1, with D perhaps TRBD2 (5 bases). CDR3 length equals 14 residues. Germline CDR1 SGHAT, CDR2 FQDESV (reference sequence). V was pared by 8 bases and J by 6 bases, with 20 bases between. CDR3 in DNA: TGTGCCAGCGCTGGACGTCGAACAGCGGTCGAGCAGTACTTC. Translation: CASAGRRTAVEQYF. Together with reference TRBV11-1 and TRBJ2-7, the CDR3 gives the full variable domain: EAEVAQSPRYKITEKSQAVAFWCDPISGHATLYWYRQILGQGPELLVQFQDESVVDDSQLPKDRFSAERLKGVDSTLKIQPAELGDSAMYLCASAGRRTAVEQYFGPGTRLTVT.

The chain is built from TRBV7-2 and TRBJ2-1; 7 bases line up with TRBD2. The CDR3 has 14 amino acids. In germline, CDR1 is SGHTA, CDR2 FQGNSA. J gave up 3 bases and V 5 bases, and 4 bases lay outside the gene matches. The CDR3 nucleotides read TGTGCCAGCAGCCGGGACTACAGCTACAATGAGCAGTTCTTC. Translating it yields CASSRDYSYNEQFF.

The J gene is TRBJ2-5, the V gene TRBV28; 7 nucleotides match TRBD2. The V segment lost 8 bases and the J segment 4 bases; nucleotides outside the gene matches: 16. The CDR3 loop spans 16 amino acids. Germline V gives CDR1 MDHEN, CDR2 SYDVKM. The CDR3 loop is CASSRAEGGLLETQYF. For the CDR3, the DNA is TGTGCCAGCTCGAGGGCGGAGGGAGGGCTTTTAGAGACCCAGTACTTC.

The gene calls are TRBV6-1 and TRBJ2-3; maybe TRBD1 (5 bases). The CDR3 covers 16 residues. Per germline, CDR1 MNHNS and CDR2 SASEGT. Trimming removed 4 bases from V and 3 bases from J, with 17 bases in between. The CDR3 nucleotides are TGTGCCAGCAGTGCCCTTAGCAGCGCAGGGACAGATACGCAGTATTTT. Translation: CASSALSSAGTDTQYF.

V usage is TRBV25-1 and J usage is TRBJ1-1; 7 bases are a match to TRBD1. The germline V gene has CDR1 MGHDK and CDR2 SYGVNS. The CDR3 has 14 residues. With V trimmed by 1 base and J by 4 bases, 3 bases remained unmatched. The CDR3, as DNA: TGTGCCAGCAGTGAATTGAGGGGGCTCACTGAAGCTTTCTTT. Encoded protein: CASSELRGLTEAFF. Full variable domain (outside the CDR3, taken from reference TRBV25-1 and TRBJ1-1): EADIYQTPRYLVIGTGKKITLECSQTMGHDKMYWYQQDPGMELHLIHYSYGVNSTEKGDLSSESTVSRIRTEHFPLTLESARPSHTSQYLCASSELRGLTEAFFGQGTRLTVV.

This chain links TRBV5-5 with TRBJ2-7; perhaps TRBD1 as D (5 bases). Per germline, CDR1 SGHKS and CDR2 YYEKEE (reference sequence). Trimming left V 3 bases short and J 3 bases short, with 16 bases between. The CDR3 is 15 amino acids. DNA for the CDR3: TGTGCCAGCAGCTCGGGTAACAGGCCTTACTACGAGCAGTACTTC. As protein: CASSSGNRPYYEQYF.

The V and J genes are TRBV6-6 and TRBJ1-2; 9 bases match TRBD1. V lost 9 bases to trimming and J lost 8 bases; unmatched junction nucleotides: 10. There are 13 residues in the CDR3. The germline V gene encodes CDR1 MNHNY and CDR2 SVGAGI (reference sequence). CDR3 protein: CASGTGLLWGYTF. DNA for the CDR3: TGTGCCAGTGGGACAGGGCTACTCTGGGGCTACACCTTC.

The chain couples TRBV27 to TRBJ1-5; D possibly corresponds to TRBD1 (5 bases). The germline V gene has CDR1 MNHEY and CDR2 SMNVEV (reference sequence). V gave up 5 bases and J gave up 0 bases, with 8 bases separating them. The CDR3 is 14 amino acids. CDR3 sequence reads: CASSQGYSNQPQHF. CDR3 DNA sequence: TGTGCCAGCAGTCAGGGCTATAGCAATCAGCCCCAGCATTTT.